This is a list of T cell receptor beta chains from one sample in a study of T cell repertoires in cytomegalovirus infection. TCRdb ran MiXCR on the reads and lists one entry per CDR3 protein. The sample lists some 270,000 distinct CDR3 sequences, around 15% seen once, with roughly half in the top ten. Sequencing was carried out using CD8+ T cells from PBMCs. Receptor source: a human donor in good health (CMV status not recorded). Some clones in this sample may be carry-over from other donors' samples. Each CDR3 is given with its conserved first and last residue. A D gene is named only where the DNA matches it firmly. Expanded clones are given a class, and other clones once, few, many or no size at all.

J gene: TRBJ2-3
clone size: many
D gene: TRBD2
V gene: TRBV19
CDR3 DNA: TGTGCCAGTAGGATTACTAGCGAATCTTACACAGATACGCAGTATTTT
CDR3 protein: CASRITSESYTDTQYF

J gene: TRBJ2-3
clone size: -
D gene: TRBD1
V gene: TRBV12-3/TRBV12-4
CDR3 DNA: TGTGCCAGCAGGGAACAGGGGGCCGGAGATACGCAGTATTTT
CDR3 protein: CASREQGAGDTQYF

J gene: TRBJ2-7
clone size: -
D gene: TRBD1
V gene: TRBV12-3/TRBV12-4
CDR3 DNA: TGTGCCAGCAGATGTCCCGGGACAGGGAACGGGACCTACGAGCAGTACTTC
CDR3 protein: CASRCPGTGNGTYEQYF

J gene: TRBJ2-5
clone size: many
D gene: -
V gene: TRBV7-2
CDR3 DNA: TGTGCCAGCAGCTTAGGGCAGGGCCAAGAGACCCAGTACTTC
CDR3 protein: CASSLGQGQETQYF

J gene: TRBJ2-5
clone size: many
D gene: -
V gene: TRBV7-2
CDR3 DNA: TGTGCCAGCAGTCGACCCCGGGAGACCCAGTACTTC
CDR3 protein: CASSRPRETQYF

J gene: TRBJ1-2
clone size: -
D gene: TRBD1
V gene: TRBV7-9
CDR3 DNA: TGTGCCAGCAGCTTAGGCCCCGGGACAGCTAACTATGGCTACACCTTC
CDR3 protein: CASSLGPGTANYGYTF

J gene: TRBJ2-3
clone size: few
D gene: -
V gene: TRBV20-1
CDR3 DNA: TGCAGTGCCGGAGGCCCCATTAGAGGATCAGATACGCAGTATTTT
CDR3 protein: CSAGGPIRGSDTQYF

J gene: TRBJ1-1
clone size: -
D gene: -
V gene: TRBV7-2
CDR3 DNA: TGTGCCAGCAGCCAAGCGGGGGGCTGGACTGAAGCTTTCTTT
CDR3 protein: CASSQAGGWTEAFF

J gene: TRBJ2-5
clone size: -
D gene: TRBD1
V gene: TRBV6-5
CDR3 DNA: TGTGCCAGCAGTTACTCGATCGGTTGGGGGACAGGGGGCGAAGGGGTGGAGACCCAGTACTTC
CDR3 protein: CASSYSIGWGTGGEGVETQYF

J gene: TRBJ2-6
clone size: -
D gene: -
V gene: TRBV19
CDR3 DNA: TGTGCCAGTAGTATACAGTCTAGTGGGTCTGGGGCCAACGTCCTGACTTTC
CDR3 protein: CASSIQSSGSGANVLTF

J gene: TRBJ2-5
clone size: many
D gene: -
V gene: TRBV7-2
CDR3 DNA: TGTGCCAGCAGGCTCAACCGGCCACCTCAGGAGACCCAGTACTTC
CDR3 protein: CASRLNRPPQETQYF

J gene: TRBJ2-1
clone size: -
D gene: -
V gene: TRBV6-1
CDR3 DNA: TGTGCCAGCAGTGACCGGACCTATTCCTACAATGAGCAGTTCTTC
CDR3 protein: CASSDRTYSYNEQFF

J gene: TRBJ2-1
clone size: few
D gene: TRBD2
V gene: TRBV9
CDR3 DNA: TGTGCCAGCAGCGTAGCGGGGGGGAAGGATGAGCAGTTCTTC
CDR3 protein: CASSVAGGKDEQFF

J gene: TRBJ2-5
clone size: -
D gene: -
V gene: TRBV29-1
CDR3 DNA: TGCAGCGTTGCTGGACGGGACAAAGTGGTGTTC
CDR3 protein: CSVAGRDKVVF

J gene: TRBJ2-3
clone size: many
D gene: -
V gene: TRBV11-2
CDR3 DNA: TGTGCCAGCAGCCTCCTCGAGGCGAGTTCCTCCCGTAGCACAGATACGCAGTATTTT
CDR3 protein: CASSLLEASSSRSTDTQYF

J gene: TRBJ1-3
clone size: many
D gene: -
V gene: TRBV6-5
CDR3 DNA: TGTGCCAGCAGTCTTACCCCAACGACAGGCCCAGGGGACACCATATATTTT
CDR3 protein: CASSLTPTTGPGDTIYF

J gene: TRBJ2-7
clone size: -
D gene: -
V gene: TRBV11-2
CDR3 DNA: TGTGCCAGCAGCCAACATAATCCCGCGGGGCCCTACGAGCAGTACTTC
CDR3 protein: CASSQHNPAGPYEQYF

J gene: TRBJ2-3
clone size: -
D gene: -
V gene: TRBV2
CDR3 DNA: TGTGCCAGCAGGAAGGGGACACAAATCACAGATACGCAGTATTTT
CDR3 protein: CASRKGTQITDTQYF

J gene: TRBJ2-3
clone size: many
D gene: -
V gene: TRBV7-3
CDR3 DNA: TGTGCCAGCAGACTCGACCCCTTAGGTGATACGCAGTATTTT
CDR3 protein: CASRLDPLGDTQYF

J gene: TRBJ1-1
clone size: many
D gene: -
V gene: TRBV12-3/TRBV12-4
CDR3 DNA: TGTGCCAGCAGTCTCGGAGATGAAGCTTTCTTT
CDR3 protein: CASSLGDEAFF

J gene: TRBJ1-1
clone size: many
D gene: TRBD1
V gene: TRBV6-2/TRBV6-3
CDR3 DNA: TGTGCCAGCAGCGAAGGCGACAGGGGGAGTACTGAAGCTTTCTTT
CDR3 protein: CASSEGDRGSTEAFF

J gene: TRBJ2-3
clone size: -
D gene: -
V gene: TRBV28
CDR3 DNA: TGTGCCACCCAAGCGGCTGACACTAGCACAGATACGCAGTATTTT
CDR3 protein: CATQAADTSTDTQYF

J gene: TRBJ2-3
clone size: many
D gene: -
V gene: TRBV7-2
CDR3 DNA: TGTGCCAGCAGCTTAGACGGCGGGGCCACAGATACGCAGTATTTT
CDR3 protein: CASSLDGGATDTQYF

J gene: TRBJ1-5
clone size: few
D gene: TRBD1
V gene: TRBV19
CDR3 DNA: TGTGCCAGTAGCGCGGACAGGGGAAGGGATCAGCCCCAGCATTTT
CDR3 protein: CASSADRGRDQPQHF

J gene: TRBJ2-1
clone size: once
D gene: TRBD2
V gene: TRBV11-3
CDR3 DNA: TGTGCCAGCAAGAGCGGGGGGGGTGATGAGCAGTTCTTC
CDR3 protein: CASKSGGGDEQFF

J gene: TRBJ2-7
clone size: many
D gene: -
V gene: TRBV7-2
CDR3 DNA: TGTGCCAGCAGCTTAGGGCTAGGAGTTCACGAGCAGTACTTC
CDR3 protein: CASSLGLGVHEQYF

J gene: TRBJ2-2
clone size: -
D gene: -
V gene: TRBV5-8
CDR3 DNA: TGTGCCAGCAGGCATAACCCTACCGGGGAGCTGTTTTTT
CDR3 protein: CASRHNPTGELFF

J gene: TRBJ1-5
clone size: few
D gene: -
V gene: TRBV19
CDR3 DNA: TGTGCCAGTAGTATAGGGGAGGAGGCGGTGAATCAGCCCCAGCATTTT
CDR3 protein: CASSIGEEAVNQPQHF

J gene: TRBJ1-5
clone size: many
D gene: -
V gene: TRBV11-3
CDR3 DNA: TGTGCCAGCAGCCGTGACCCATTTAGCAATCAGCCCCAGCATTTT
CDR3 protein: CASSRDPFSNQPQHF

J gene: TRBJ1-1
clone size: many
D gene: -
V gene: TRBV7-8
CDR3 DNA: TGTGCCAGCAGCTTAGAGCTAGCAGTGAACACTGAAGCTTTCTTT
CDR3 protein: CASSLELAVNTEAFF

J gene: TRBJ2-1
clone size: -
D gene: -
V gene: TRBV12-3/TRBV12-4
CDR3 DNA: TGTGCCAGCGGGGAGATAGGGAGCTCCTACAATGAGCAGTTCTTC
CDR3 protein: CASGEIGSSYNEQFF

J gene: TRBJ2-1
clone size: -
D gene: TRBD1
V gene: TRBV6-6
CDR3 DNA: TGTGCCAGCAGTTACTCGGGGACAGGGGCGTACAATGAGCAGTTCTTC
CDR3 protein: CASSYSGTGAYNEQFF

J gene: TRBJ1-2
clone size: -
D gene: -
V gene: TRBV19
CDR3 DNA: TGTGCCAGTAGTAACTGGGTTTTCGGGCTGGACTATGGCTACACCTTC
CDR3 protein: CASSNWVFGLDYGYTF

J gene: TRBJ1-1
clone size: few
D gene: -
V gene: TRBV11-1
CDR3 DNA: TGTGCCAGCAGCTTAGTGTCAGTTCACACTGAAGCTTTCTTT
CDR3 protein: CASSLVSVHTEAFF

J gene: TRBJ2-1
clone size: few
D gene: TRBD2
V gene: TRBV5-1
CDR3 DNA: TGCGCCAGCAGCCCAGGACTAGATACATCAAATGAGCAGTTCTTC
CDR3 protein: CASSPGLDTSNEQFF

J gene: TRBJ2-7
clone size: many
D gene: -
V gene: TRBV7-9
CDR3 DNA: TGTGCCAGCAGCTTAGCGGGCGACAGTCCCTACGAGCAGTACTTC
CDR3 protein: CASSLAGDSPYEQYF

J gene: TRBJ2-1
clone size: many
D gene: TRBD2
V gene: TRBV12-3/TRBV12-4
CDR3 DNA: TGTGCCAGCTCTCCTAGCGGGGGGGACATCCCGGGGGGCGATGAGCAGTTCTTC
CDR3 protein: CASSPSGGDIPGGDEQFF

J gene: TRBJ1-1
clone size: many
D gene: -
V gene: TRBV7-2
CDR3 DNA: TGTGCCAGCAGCTACGGGACGGTGAACACTGAAGCTTTCTTT
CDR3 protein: CASSYGTVNTEAFF

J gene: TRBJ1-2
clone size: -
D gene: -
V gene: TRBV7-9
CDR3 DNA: TGTGCCAGCGGCCTAGCGAATTATGGCTACACCTTC
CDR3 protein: CASGLANYGYTF

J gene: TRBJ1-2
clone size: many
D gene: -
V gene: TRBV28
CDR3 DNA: TGTGCCAGCAGTTTGCCGGGAGTTAATGGCTACACCTTC
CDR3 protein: CASSLPGVNGYTF

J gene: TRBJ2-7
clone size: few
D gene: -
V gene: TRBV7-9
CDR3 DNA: TGTGCCAGCAGCCCGTCGATTGCTAGAATCTACGAGCAGTACTTC
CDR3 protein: CASSPSIARIYEQYF

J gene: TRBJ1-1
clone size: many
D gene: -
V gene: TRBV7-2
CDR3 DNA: TGTGCCAGCAGCACGGTGTCTGAAGCTTTCTTT
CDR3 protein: CASSTVSEAFF

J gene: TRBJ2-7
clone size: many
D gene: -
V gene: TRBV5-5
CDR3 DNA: TGTGCCAGCAGCTCCACACAGGGATCTTACTACGAGCAGTACTTC
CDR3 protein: CASSSTQGSYYEQYF

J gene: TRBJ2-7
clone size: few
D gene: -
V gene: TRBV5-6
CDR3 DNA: TGTGCCAGCAGCCCCTGGACAAGAACCTACGAGCAGTACTTC
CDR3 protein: CASSPWTRTYEQYF

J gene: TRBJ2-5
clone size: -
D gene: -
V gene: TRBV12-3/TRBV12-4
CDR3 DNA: TGTGCCAGCAGTTTAGCGAGGGTAGGGGAGACCCAGTACTTC
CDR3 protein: CASSLARVGETQYF

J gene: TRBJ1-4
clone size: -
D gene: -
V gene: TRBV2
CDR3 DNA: TGTGCCACCCGGTCGGGGACTAATGAAAAACTGTTTTTT
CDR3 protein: CATRSGTNEKLFF

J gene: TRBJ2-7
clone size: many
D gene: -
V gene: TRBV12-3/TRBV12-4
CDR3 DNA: TGTGCCAGCAGGGACAGCGGCTCCTACGAGCAGTACTTC
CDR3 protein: CASRDSGSYEQYF

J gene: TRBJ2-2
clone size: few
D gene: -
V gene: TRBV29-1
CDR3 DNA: TGCAGCTGCAGTGAGGGGGACACCGGGGAGCTGTTTTTT
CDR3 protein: CSCSEGDTGELFF

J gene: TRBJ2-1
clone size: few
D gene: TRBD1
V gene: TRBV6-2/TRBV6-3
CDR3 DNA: TGTGCCAGCAGTTACGGACAGGGAATCTACAATGAGCAGTTCTTC
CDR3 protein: CASSYGQGIYNEQFF

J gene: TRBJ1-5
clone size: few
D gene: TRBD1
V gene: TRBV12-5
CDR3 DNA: TGTGCTAGTGGTTTCACCCTCGACAGGGATCGCGGCAATCAGCCCCAGCATTTT
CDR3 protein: CASGFTLDRDRGNQPQHF

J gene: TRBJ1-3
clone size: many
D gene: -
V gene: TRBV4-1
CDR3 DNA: TGCGCCAGCAGCCAAGATCGATATCGGGGATCTTCTGGAAACACCATATATTTT
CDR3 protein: CASSQDRYRGSSGNTIYF

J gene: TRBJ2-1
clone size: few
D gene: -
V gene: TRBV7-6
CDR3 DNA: TGTGCCAGCAGCGCGACAGGCGTCTACAATGAGCAGTTCTTC
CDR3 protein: CASSATGVYNEQFF

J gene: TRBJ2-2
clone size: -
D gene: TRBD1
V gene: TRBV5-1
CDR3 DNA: TGCGCCAGCAGCTTGACCGGGACAGGGACCGGGGAGCTGTTTTTT
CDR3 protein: CASSLTGTGTGELFF

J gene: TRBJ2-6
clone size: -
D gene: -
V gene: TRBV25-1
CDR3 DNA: TGTGCCAGCAGTGGAGGGCCTGGGGCCAACGTCCTGACTTTC
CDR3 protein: CASSGGPGANVLTF

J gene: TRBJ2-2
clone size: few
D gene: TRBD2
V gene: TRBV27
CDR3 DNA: TGTGCCAGCAGTTTAGTAGCGGGGGGGAACACCGGGGAGCTGTTTTTT
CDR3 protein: CASSLVAGGNTGELFF